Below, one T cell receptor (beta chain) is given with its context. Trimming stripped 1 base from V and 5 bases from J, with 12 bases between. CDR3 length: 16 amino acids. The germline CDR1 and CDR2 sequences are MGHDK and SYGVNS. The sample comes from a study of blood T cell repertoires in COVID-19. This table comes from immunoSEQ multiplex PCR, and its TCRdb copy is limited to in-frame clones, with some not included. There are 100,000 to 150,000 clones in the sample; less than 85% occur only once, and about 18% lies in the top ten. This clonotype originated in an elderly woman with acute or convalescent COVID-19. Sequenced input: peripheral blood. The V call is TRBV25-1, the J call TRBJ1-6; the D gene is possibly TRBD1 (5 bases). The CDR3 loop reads CASSESSREDNSPLHF. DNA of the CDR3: TGTGCCAGCAGTGAATCAAGCAGGGAAGATAATTCACCCCTCCACTTT.